This T cell receptor (beta chain) was captured by sequencing in a study of PD-L1 blockade in urothelial cancer. Overall study context: T cell content in blood samples showed a median of around 150,000.

TCRdb's table, derived via immunoSEQ multiplex PCR, lists solely in-frame clones and lacks some. The table records tens of thousands of clones, around nine tenths of them present only once. This clone has a handful of counts. The antigen is unknown. Study results and limitations: Below-median blood TCR clonality before treatment forecast better survival.

The V gene lost 0 bases and the J gene lost 6 bases, with 18 bases spanning the gap. The germline V gene has CDR1 SGHTA and CDR2 FQGTGA. The CDR3 totals 17 residues. Time point in this sample: peripheral blood 6 weeks after treatment start. This chain connects TRBV7-3 to TRBJ2-1, with a possible D match to TRBD2 (6 bases). The origin of this receptor is a man aged 55 to 70 with urothelial cancer. The specimen comprised PBMCs, sampled around atezolizumab (anti-PD-L1) treatment. The CDR3 nucleotides are TGTGCCAGCAGCTTAACGAGCACCGGGGAGGTAGGCAATGAGCAGTTCTTC. Its protein product is CASSLTSTGEVGNEQFF. Using reference TRBV7-3 and TRBJ2-1 for the parts outside the CDR3, the full variable domain is GAGVSQTPSNKVTEKGKYVELRCDPISGHTALYWYRQSLGQGPEFLIYFQGTGAADDSGLPNDRFFAVRPEGSVSTLKIQRTERGDSAVYLCASSLTSTGEVGNEQFFGPGTRLTVL.